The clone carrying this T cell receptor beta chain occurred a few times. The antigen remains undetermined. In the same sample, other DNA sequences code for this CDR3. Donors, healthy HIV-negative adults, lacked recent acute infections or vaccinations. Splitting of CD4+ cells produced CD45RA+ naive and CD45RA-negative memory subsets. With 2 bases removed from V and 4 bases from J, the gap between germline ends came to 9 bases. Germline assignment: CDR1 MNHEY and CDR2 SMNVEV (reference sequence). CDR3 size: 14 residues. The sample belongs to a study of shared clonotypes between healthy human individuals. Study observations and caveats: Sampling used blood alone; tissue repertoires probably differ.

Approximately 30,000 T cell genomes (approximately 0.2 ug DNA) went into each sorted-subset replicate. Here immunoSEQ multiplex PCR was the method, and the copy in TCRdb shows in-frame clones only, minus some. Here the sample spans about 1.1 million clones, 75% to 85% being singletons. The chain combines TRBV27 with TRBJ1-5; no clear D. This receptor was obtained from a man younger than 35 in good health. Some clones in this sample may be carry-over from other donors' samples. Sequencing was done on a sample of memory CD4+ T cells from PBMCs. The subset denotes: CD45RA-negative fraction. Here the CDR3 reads CASSLGRGNQPQHF. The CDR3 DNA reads TGTGCCAGCAGTTTAGGACGTGGGAATCAGCCCCAGCATTTT.